These T cell receptor beta chains were read from a single sample in a study of shared clonotypes between healthy human individuals. Here immunoSEQ multiplex PCR was the method, and the copy in TCRdb shows in-frame clones only, minus some. Of roughly 1 million clones listed, about 75% are singletons. Sequenced material: memory CD4+ T cells sorted from blood. Source of these receptors: a man younger than 35 in good health. CDR3s include the opening cysteine and the closing phenylalanine or tryptophan. A D gene is named only where the DNA matches it firmly. The size of a clone is reported for some rows only, either as once, few or many, or as a class for expanded clones.

TRBV10-3,NA,TRBJ1-6,NA,CAISDPAGTGFNSPLHF,TGTGCCATCAGTGACCCAGCCGGGACGGGGTTTAATTCACCCCTCCACTTT
TRBV7-9,NA,TRBJ2-2,NA,CASSLDVGSPGELFF,TGTGCCAGCAGCTTAGACGTCGGTTCACCCGGGGAGCTGTTTTTT
TRBV2,NA,TRBJ2-1,NA,CASNERGLSYNEQFF,TGTGCCAGCAATGAGCGCGGCCTTTCCTACAATGAGCAGTTCTTC
TRBV18,NA,TRBJ1-2,NA,CASSPSEEGGYTF,TGTGCCAGCTCACCTTCAGAAGAGGGCGGCTACACCTTC
TRBV5-6,NA,TRBJ2-7,NA,CASSLNGGPYEQYF,TGTGCCAGCAGCTTGAACGGGGGACCCTACGAGCAGTACTTC
TRBV10-3,NA,TRBJ2-7,NA,CAISEPNRDEQYF,TGTGCCATCAGTGAGCCTAACAGGGACGAGCAGTACTTC
TRBV4-3,TRBD2,TRBJ2-1,NA,CASSYRASGTNNEQFF,TGCGCCAGCAGCTATCGGGCTAGCGGGACTAATAATGAGCAGTTCTTC
TRBV30,NA,TRBJ2-7,NA,CAWRVSYEQYF,TGTGCCTGGAGAGTATCCTACGAGCAGTACTTC
TRBV9,NA,TRBJ2-2,few,CASSVGGNTGELFF,TGTGCCAGCAGCGTAGGAGGGAACACCGGGGAGCTGTTTTTT
TRBV5-1,TRBD1,TRBJ1-1,NA,CASSSDAQGANTEAFF,TGCGCCAGCAGCTCGGACGCACAGGGGGCGAACACTGAAGCTTTCTTT
TRBV19,NA,TRBJ1-2,NA,CASSIFPGAANYGYTF,TGTGCCAGTAGTATTTTTCCGGGAGCAGCTAACTATGGCTACACCTTC
TRBV27,NA,TRBJ1-2,once,CASTKATGTETTAGYTF,TGTGCCAGTACAAAGGCCACAGGGACCGAAACGACGGCTGGCTACACCTTC
TRBV28,TRBD2,TRBJ2-7,NA,CASMAGLAGSYEQYF,TGTGCCAGCATGGCGGGACTAGCGGGCTCCTACGAGCAGTACTTC
TRBV11-2,TRBD1,TRBJ1-4,once,CAIRSGGPYEKLFF,TGTGCCATCCGTTCAGGGGGCCCCTACGAAAAACTGTTTTTT
TRBV5-5,NA,TRBJ2-1,NA,CASSPPPSYNEQFF,TGTGCCAGCAGCCCCCCGCCGTCCTACAATGAGCAGTTCTTC
TRBV4-2,NA,TRBJ2-2,NA,CASSQESLNTGELFF,TGTGCCAGCAGCCAAGAGTCGTTGAACACCGGGGAGCTGTTTTTT
TRBV5-8,TRBD1,TRBJ2-2,NA,CASRKPGQGYTGELFF,TGTGCCAGCAGGAAGCCGGGACAGGGATACACCGGGGAGCTGTTTTTT
TRBV10-2,NA,TRBJ2-7,NA,CATSDRTPGANEQYF,TGCGCCACCTCAGACCGGACTCCGGGGGCTAACGAGCAGTACTTC
TRBV7-9,NA,TRBJ1-6,NA,CASSEREGGNSPLHF,TGTGCCAGCAGTGAGCGCGAGGGCGGTAATTCACCCCTCCACTTT
TRBV5-1,NA,TRBJ2-5,NA,CASSLAGGETQYF,TGCGCCAGCAGCTTGGCGGGTGGCGAGACCCAGTACTTC
TRBV29-1,NA,TRBJ1-1,NA,CSVRGVSTEAFF,TGCAGCGTTCGGGGGGTCAGCACTGAAGCTTTCTTT
TRBV2,TRBD1,TRBJ1-1,NA,CASSRTGLNTEAFF,TGTGCCAGCAGCCGGACAGGCTTGAACACTGAAGCTTTCTTT
TRBV18,NA,TRBJ1-2,once,CASSGGGYGYTF,TGTGCCAGCTCGGGAGGGGGATATGGCTACACCTTC
TRBV2,NA,TRBJ1-3,once,CASSVEGGTGNTIYF,TGTGCCAGCAGTGTCGAGGGGGGGACTGGAAACACCATATATTTT
TRBV7-2,NA,TRBJ2-6,few,CASNLQGNPSGANVLTF,TGTGCCAGCAACCTACAGGGAAACCCCTCTGGGGCCAACGTCCTGACTTTC
TRBV7-2,NA,TRBJ2-1,NA,CASSVQGNEQFF,TGTGCCAGCAGCGTACAGGGCAATGAGCAGTTCTTC
TRBV30,NA,TRBJ2-1,NA,CAWSLGGRQFF,TGTGCCTGGAGTCTAGGGGGTAGGCAGTTCTTC
TRBV10-3,NA,TRBJ2-5,NA,CAISELGGSQETQYF,TGTGCCATCAGTGAGTTGGGGGGATCTCAAGAGACCCAGTACTTC
TRBV2,TRBD2,TRBJ2-1,NA,CASSESSGGAYNEQFF,TGTGCCAGCAGTGAATCTAGCGGGGGGGCTTACAATGAGCAGTTCTTC
TRBV19,TRBD2,TRBJ2-5,NA,CASRDPSGDQETQYF,TGTGCCAGCAGAGACCCTAGCGGGGACCAAGAGACCCAGTACTTC
TRBV11-2,TRBD1,TRBJ1-3,NA,CASSRGQDPGNTIYF,TGTGCCAGCAGCCGAGGACAGGATCCTGGAAACACCATATATTTT
TRBV19,NA,TRBJ2-7,NA,CASSIEFSYEQYF,TGTGCCAGTAGTATAGAGTTCTCCTACGAGCAGTACTTC
TRBV6-4,NA,TRBJ1-3,once,CASRPDSSGGNTIYF,TGTGCCAGCAGGCCGGACAGCTCGGGCGGAAACACCATATATTTT
TRBV6-4,TRBD2,TRBJ2-3,NA,CASSDWEGTWKYF,TGTGCCAGCAGTGACTGGGAGGGGACGTGGAAGTATTTT
TRBV11-2,NA,TRBJ2-5,once,CASSLSGREGQYF,TGTGCCAGCAGCTTGAGCGGCCGAGAGGGCCAGTACTTC
TRBV7-8,NA,TRBJ1-2,NA,CASSPWTNPANYGYTF,TGTGCCAGCAGCCCCTGGACAAACCCAGCTAACTATGGCTACACCTTC
TRBV4-1,TRBD1,TRBJ2-1,NA,CASSQDGQGYNEQFF,TGCGCCAGCAGCCAAGACGGACAGGGATACAATGAGCAGTTCTTC
TRBV10-3,NA,TRBJ1-2,NA,CAISGGGGSSYGYTF,TGTGCCATCAGTGGCGGCGGTGGGTCCTCCTATGGCTACACCTTC
TRBV7-2,NA,TRBJ1-5,once,CASSFGAVSNQPQHF,TGTGCCAGCAGCTTTGGGGCCGTTAGCAATCAGCCCCAGCATTTT
TRBV2,TRBD1,TRBJ2-2,NA,CASSHPGQGATGELFF,TGTGCCAGCAGTCATCCGGGACAGGGGGCGACCGGGGAGCTGTTTTTT